One and the same sample provided the 32 T cell receptor beta chains below, sequenced in a study of post-analysis software for immune sequencing data. Study findings and constraints: About 5 TRBV segments occurring more often in patients than controls included TRBV5-6, TRBV5-1 and TRBV20-1.

The antigens for these receptors are not known. Libraries were made from TCR beta cDNA, and they carried unique molecular identifiers. One entry per CDR3 protein results from TCRdb running MiXCR on the PCR reads. Counted here are fewer than 900,000 distinct CDR3 sequences, approximately 44% occurring once; the ten biggest clones make up over 4.5%. The sequenced sample consisted of blood. These receptors originate from a girl aged 5 to 17 with multiple sclerosis.

The sample holds a few counts of this clonotype. V and J are TRBV5-6 and TRBJ2-2; D is ambiguous. This CDR3 contains 12 residues. The germline V and J ends were trimmed by 1 base and 7 bases, with 5 bases remaining between them. From germline, CDR1 is SGHDT and CDR2 YYEEEE. In DNA form, the CDR3 reads TGTGCCAGCAGCTTGCTGGGCGGGGAGCTGTTTTTT. Its protein is CASSLLGGELFF.

This clonotype was counted between two and nine times. This sequence joins TRBV9 and TRBJ1-2; the D is unclear. V gave up 3 bases and J gave up 7 bases, with 13 bases separating them. This CDR3 has 13 amino acids. Germline V gene sequence: CDR1 SGDLS, CDR2 YYNGEE. CDR3 sequence: CASSGAPGGGYTF. The CDR3 region has the DNA TGTGCCAGCAGCGGGGCCCCGGGCGGTGGCTACACCTTC.

This clonotype was observed at least ten times. V and J are TRBV20-1 and TRBJ1-2; D ambiguous. CDR1 is DFQATT and CDR2 is SNEGSKA in the germline V gene (reference sequence). CDR3 length: 14 residues. The V gene lost 1 base and the J gene lost 5 bases, with 14 bases spanning the gap. In nucleotides, the CDR3 is TGCAGTGCTAGAGCCATCTTGACGGCTTATGGCTACACCTTC. As protein: CSARAILTAYGYTF.

This sequence joins TRBV10-2 and TRBJ2-1; possibly TRBD2 for D (5 bases). Germline CDR1 WSHSY, CDR2 SAAADI. Between the trimmed V and J ends, which lost 7 bases and 10 bases, there was a span of 20 bases. This CDR3 comprises 14 residues. In DNA, the CDR3 is TGCGCCAGCACCCCTGAGGCCTTCGACTACGAGCAGTTCTTC. This encodes CASTPEAFDYEQFF.

The chain uses TRBV5-1 and TRBJ2-3; 8 positions match TRBD2. After removal of 4 bases from V and 4 bases from J, the junction contained 11 bases not matched to a gene. Per germline, CDR1 SGHRS and CDR2 YFSETQ. This CDR3 has 16 residues. CDR3 bases: TGCGCCAGCAGCGTATCGGGAGCGGGAGTGGCAGATACGCAGTATTTT. Translating it yields CASSVSGAGVADTQYF.

V and J are TRBV4-1 and TRBJ2-7; 7 nucleotides agree with TRBD2. V gave up 0 bases and J gave up 4 bases; unmatched junction bases: 9. In germline, CDR1 is MGHRA, CDR2 YSYEKL. This CDR3 region has 16 residues. The CDR3 sequence is CASSQEAGDPLYEQYF. DNA for the CDR3: TGCGCCAGCAGCCAAGAGGCGGGGGACCCCTTGTACGAGCAGTACTTC.

The chain uses TRBV25-1 and TRBJ2-1; D gene unclear. Trimming shortened V by 3 bases and J by 9 bases, and 3 bases separated the two germline ends. The CDR3 consists of 10 residues. Germline V gene lookup returns CDR1 MGHDK and CDR2 SYGVNS. The CDR3 loop is CASSEGEQFF. The CDR3 bases are TGTGCCAGCAGTGAGGGTGAGCAGTTCTTC.

The rearrangement joins TRBV13 to TRBJ2-7, with TRBD1 identical over 8 bases. The germline V gene has CDR1 PRHDT and CDR2 FYEKMQ (reference sequence). The ends lost 6 bases at V and 1 base at J; junction bases unmatched: 11. CDR3 length: 16 residues. The CDR3 here is CASSPRGQTGSYEQYF. CDR3 nucleotides: TGTGCCAGCAGTCCCAGGGGGCAGACGGGGTCCTACGAGCAGTACTTC.

The CDR3 protein is CASSPAISNTEAFF. The DNA of the CDR3 is TGTGCCAGCTCACCGGCCATATCGAACACTGAAGCTTTCTTT. This chain joins TRBV18 and TRBJ1-1; D remains unclear. This CDR3 is built from 14 residues. V was pared by 3 bases and J by 1 base, with 9 bases between. CDR1 is KGHSH and CDR2 is LQKENI in the germline V gene.

This clonotype was observed a handful of times. The CDR3 loop reads CASSPIVTGSNTDTQYF. In nucleotides, the CDR3 is TGTGCCAGCAGCCCGATAGTAACGGGCAGTAACACAGATACGCAGTATTTT. The chain couples TRBV4-2 to TRBJ2-3; no reliable D call. This CDR3 contains 17 residues. Germline loops: CDR1 LGHNA, CDR2 YNFKEQ. V lost 4 bases and J lost 2, with 19 bases in between.

The rearrangement joins TRBV20-1 to TRBJ2-7, with TRBD2 matching 8 bases. The CDR3 has 14 amino acids. The V and J ends lost 2 bases and 4 bases, in that order; junction bases with no gene match: 7. The germline V gene has CDR1 DFQATT and CDR2 SNEGSKA (reference sequence). The CDR3 loop reads CSARIGLAPYEQYF. The CDR3 DNA sequence: TGCAGTGCTAGAATAGGACTAGCCCCTTACGAGCAGTACTTC.

The J gene is TRBJ1-2, the V gene TRBV13; D remains ambiguous. V was pared by 6 bases and J by 8 bases, with 10 bases between. The CDR3 is made up of 11 amino acids. Germline CDR1 and CDR2: PRHDT and FYEKMQ (reference sequence). The CDR3 here is CASRPTRGYTF. CDR3 nucleotide sequence: TGTGCCAGCAGACCGACGAGAGGCTACACCTTC.

There are a few counts of this clonotype. This chain links TRBV20-1 with TRBJ2-5; 10 nucleotides align to TRBD2. The closer fit of TRBJ2-7 to the DNA end suggests the J call may be wrong. The germline gives CDR1 DFQATT, CDR2 SNEGSKA (reference sequence). The CDR3 is made up of 15 amino acids. The CDR3 is CSASLSGRFIYEQYF. The CDR3, as DNA: TGCAGTGCTAGTCTTAGCGGGAGGTTCATCTACGAGCAGTACTTC.

The rearrangement uses TRBV5-8 and TRBJ1-2; D might be TRBD1 (5 bases). The germline V and J ends were trimmed by 7 bases and 4 bases, with 20 bases remaining between them. This CDR3 has 15 residues. Germline CDR1 and CDR2: SGHTS and YDEGEE. The CDR3: CASDETGATVYGYTF. DNA of the CDR3: TGTGCCAGCGACGAGACCGGGGCAACCGTCTATGGCTACACCTTC.

The rearrangement joins TRBV10-2 to TRBJ2-7; D is unresolved. V lost 0 bases and J lost 3, with 6 bases in between. The CDR3 has 13 residues. The V gene's germline CDR1 is WSHSY and CDR2 SAAADI. The CDR3: CASSESSLYEQYF. The CDR3 nucleotides read TGCGCCAGCAGTGAGTCGAGCCTCTACGAGCAGTACTTC.

This clonotype appeared once. The CDR3 DNA reads as TGTGCCACCCAAAAGGGGGCAGCTAGCGGAAGATCCTACGAGCAGTACTTC. Translating gives CATQKGAASGRSYEQYF. This sequence joins TRBV12-3 or TRBV12-4 and TRBJ2-7; D may correspond to TRBD1 or TRBD2 (7 bases each). This CDR3 region has 17 residues. Deletions cut 10 bases from V and 1 base from J, with 26 bases between.

This chain uses TRBV4-1 with TRBJ2-7; TRBD2 agrees at 9 bases. The CDR3 is made up of 15 amino acids. V was pared by 0 bases and J by 4 bases, with 4 bases of the junction left unmatched. CDR1 and CDR2 (germline): MGHRA, YSYEKL. In DNA form, the CDR3 reads TGCGCCAGCAGCCAAGATGGGGGACTAGCATACGAGCAGTACTTC. Protein sequence: CASSQDGGLAYEQYF.

V usage is TRBV20-1 and J usage is TRBJ2-3; 7 bases agree with TRBD1. Germline CDR1 reads DFQATT; CDR2 reads SNEGSKA (reference sequence). J gave up 3 bases and V 5 bases, and 5 bases lay outside the gene matches. The CDR3 is made up of 13 amino acids. The CDR3 protein is CSAGPGQTDTQYF. CDR3 nucleotides: TGCAGTGCTGGGCCGGGACAGACAGATACGCAGTATTTT.

This clonotype has a handful of counts. The chain combines TRBV20-1 with TRBJ2-1, with 7 bases fitting TRBD2. CDR1 and CDR2 (germline): DFQATT, SNEGSKA (reference sequence). This CDR3 contains 14 residues. J gave up 4 bases and V 6 bases, and 9 bases lay outside the gene matches. CDR3 nucleotides: TGCAGTGCCACGGGGTCTAGCGGTTACAATGAGCAGTTCTTC. Translation gives CSATGSSGYNEQFF.

This clonotype turned up a few times. J is TRBJ2-6 and V is TRBV27, with TRBD1 matching over 11 bases. The V gene's germline CDR1 is MNHEY and CDR2 SMNVEV (reference sequence). The CDR3 is 19 residues long. The junction had 15 bases not matched to a gene; V was cut back by 7 bases and J by 4 bases. The CDR3 sequence is CASTRTGGPPRAGANVLTF. CDR3 DNA sequence: TGTGCCAGCACTAGGACAGGGGGCCCTCCAAGGGCCGGGGCCAACGTCCTGACTTTC.

The chain carries TRBV29-1 and TRBJ2-4; D is possibly TRBD2 (5 bases). Germline V gene data show CDR1 as SQVTM and CDR2 as ANQGSEA. The ends were cut back, 1 base at V and 0 bases at J, with 13 bases in the middle. The CDR3 runs 16 residues. The CDR3 DNA follows: TGCAGCGTTGAAGTCCGCGGGCGCGTAGCCAAAAACATTCAGTACTTC. It encodes CSVEVRGRVAKNIQYF.

This clonotype appeared a few times. The chain combines TRBV20-1 with TRBJ2-1; 9 bases line up with TRBD2. The length of the CDR3 is 18 residues. Germline assignment: CDR1 DFQATT and CDR2 SNEGSKA (reference sequence). The ends lost 0 bases at V and 4 bases at J; junction bases unmatched: 13. This CDR3 reads CSARDSGTSLFGYNEQFF. The CDR3 DNA follows: TGCAGTGCTAGAGATTCCGGGACTAGCTTATTCGGATACAATGAGCAGTTCTTC.

Only a few counts were recorded for this clonotype. The J gene is TRBJ2-5, the V gene TRBV6-2 or TRBV6-3; D is possibly TRBD1 or TRBD2 (5 bases each). CDR1 and CDR2 (germline): MNHEY, SVGEGT. The CDR3 covers 13 residues. V gave up 8 bases and J gave up 2 bases, with 12 bases separating them. The CDR3 bases are TGTGCCAGCCGACCGGGGCCGCAAGAGACCCAGTACTTC. Translated, it gives CASRPGPQETQYF.

V gene TRBV20-1 combines with J gene TRBJ2-1; 10 nucleotides match TRBD2. The CDR3 covers 16 residues. Trimming removed 5 bases from V and 0 bases from J; junction bases left unmatched: 7. Germline CDR1 reads DFQATT; CDR2 reads SNEGSKA (reference sequence). The CDR3 DNA is TGCAGTGCTCAAAGACTAGCGGGTAGCTCCTACAATGAGCAGTTCTTC. Its protein product is CSAQRLAGSSYNEQFF.

As concerns this clonotype: One base away lies a much larger clone, so this may be a sequencing read error. The chain carries TRBV6-1 and TRBJ1-2; no clear D. Germline V lookup: CDR1 MNHNS, CDR2 SASEGT. V was trimmed by 7 bases and J by 4 bases, leaving 10 bases between them. The CDR3 is made up of 12 amino acids. CDR3 in DNA: TGTGCCAGCACACAAGAGAGCTATGGCTACACCTTC. It translates to CASTQESYGYTF.

The chain links TRBV5-1 to TRBJ1-1, with D perhaps TRBD1 (5 bases). The CDR3 extends over 14 amino acids. V was trimmed by 3 bases and J by 8 bases, leaving 17 bases between them. Germline CDR1 reads SGHRS; CDR2 reads YFSETQ. CDR3: CASSSLARQGEAFF. In DNA form, the CDR3 reads TGCGCCAGCAGCTCCCTGGCTCGGCAGGGCGAAGCTTTCTTT.

This clonotype occurred a few times. The V and J genes are TRBV20-1 and TRBJ2-3, with TRBD2 matching over 10 bases. Trimming cost V 5 bases and J 1 base; bases outside gene matches: 6. There are 15 residues in the CDR3. Germline V gene data show CDR1 as DFQATT and CDR2 as SNEGSKA (reference sequence). In DNA form, the CDR3 reads TGCAGTGCTGGCCCCGGGACTAGCGGCACAGATACGCAGTATTTT. Translation: CSAGPGTSGTDTQYF.

This chain uses TRBV7-3 with TRBJ2-5, with 7 bases matching TRBD2. The V gene's germline CDR1 is SGHTA and CDR2 FQGTGA. The CDR3 has 14 residues. V shed 2 bases and J 7 bases; nucleotides not matched to a gene: 7. CDR3 residues: CASSLGGDGGTQYF. As DNA, the CDR3 is TGTGCCAGCAGCTTAGGGGGGGACGGAGGGACCCAGTACTTC.

The chain employs TRBV29-1 and TRBJ1-1; the match to TRBD1 covers 9 bases. J lost 1 base, V lost 7 bases, and 1 base had no gene match. The V gene's germline CDR1 is SQVTM and CDR2 ANQGSEA. CDR3 length: 12 residues. The CDR3 DNA reads TGCAGCGGGGGACAGGGGAACACTGAAGCTTTCTTT. Its translation: CSGGQGNTEAFF. Full variable domain (outside the CDR3, taken from reference TRBV29-1 and TRBJ1-1): SAVISQKPSRDICQRGTSLTIQCQVDSQVTMMFWYRQQPGQSLTLIATANQGSEATYESGFVIDKFPISRPNLTFSTLTVSNMSPEDSSIYLCSGGQGNTEAFFGQGTRLTVV.

The V and J genes are TRBV5-1 and TRBJ2-1; D is unclear. V gave up 3 bases and J gave up 6 bases, with 4 bases separating them. The germline CDR1 and CDR2 sequences are SGHRS and YFSETQ. The CDR3 runs 11 residues. In DNA form, the CDR3 reads TGCGCCAGCAGCTGGGTCAATGAGCAGTTCTTC. Translation gives CASSWVNEQFF.

The chain combines TRBV6-2 or TRBV6-3 with TRBJ2-1, with a weak D call TRBD2 (6 bases). V lost 4 bases, J lost 5 bases, and 6 bases lay in between. The germline V gene encodes CDR1 MNHEY and CDR2 SVGEGT. This CDR3 is 12 amino acids long. The chain's CDR3 is CASSCGNNEQFF. CDR3 DNA sequence: TGTGCCAGCAGTTGCGGGAACAATGAGCAGTTCTTC.

The V gene is TRBV20-1, the J gene TRBJ1-6, with D unclear. Germline assignment: CDR1 DFQATT and CDR2 SNEGSKA (reference sequence). The CDR3 loop spans 13 amino acids. V lost 6 bases, J lost 6 bases, and 12 bases lay in between. CDR3 protein: CSAPLEANSPLHF. CDR3 sequence (DNA): TGCAGTGCCCCCCTAGAGGCTAATTCACCCCTCCACTTT.